This T cell receptor beta chain is from a study of T cell responses to AZD1222 COVID-19 vaccine. Sequencing was performed with immunoSEQ multiplex PCR; in TCRdb, only in-frame clones are kept and a portion is missing. The sample carries about 150,000 clones, 92% recorded once. V gave up 10 bases and J gave up 2 bases, with 12 bases separating them. This CDR3 has 13 residues. Per germline, CDR1 MNHEY and CDR2 SMNVEV (reference sequence). The sample was peripheral blood, taken on day 0 of AZD1222 vaccination. The chain joins TRBV27 to TRBJ2-4, with D perhaps TRBD1 (6 bases). The TCR originated in an adult in good health. CDR3 bases: TGTGCCACCCAACAGGGACCCAAAAACATTCAGTACTTC. It specifies CATQQGPKNIQYF.